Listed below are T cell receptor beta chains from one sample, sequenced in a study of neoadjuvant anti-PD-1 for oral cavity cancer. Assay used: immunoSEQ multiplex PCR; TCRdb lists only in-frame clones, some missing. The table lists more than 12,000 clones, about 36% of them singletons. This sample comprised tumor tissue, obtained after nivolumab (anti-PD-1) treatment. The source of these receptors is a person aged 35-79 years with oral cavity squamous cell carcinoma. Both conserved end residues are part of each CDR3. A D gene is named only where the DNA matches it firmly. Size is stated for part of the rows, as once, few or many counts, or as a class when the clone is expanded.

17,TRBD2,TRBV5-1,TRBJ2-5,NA,CASSSYPSGGAGETQYF,TGCGCCAGCAGCTCCTACCCTAGCGGGGGGGCAGGAGAGACCCAGTACTTC
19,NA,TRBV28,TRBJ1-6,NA,CASSVIPGRRSENNSPLHF,TGTGCCAGCAGTGTAATACCGGGACGCCGAAGCGAAAATAATTCACCCCTCCACTTT
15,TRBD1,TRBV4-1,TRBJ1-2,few,CASSARGTANYGYTF,TGCGCCAGCAGCGCAAGGGGGACAGCAAACTATGGCTACACCTTC
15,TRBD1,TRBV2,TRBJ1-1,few,CASSLLTGVNTEAFF,TGTGCCAGCAGCCTACTTACAGGGGTTAACACTGAAGCTTTCTTT
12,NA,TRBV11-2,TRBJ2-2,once,CASSLSTGELFF,TGTGCCAGCAGCTTGAGCACCGGGGAGCTGTTTTTT
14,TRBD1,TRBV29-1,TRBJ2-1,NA,CSVTRQGAWDEQFF,TGCAGCGTTACCCGACAGGGGGCTTGGGATGAGCAGTTCTTC
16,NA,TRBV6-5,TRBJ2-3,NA,CASSYSEEGYTDTQYF,TGTGCCAGCAGTTACTCCGAGGAAGGGTACACAGATACGCAGTATTTT
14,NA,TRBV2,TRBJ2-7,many,CASSAAQGWSEQYF,TGTGCCAGCAGTGCGGCGCAGGGATGGAGCGAGCAGTACTTC
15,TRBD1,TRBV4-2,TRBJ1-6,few,CASSHGQGVNSPLHF,TGTGCCAGCAGCCATGGACAGGGGGTTAATTCACCCCTCCACTTT
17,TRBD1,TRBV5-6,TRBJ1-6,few,CASSFGRQGQTSSPLHF,TGTGCCAGCAGCTTCGGGAGACAGGGACAAACGAGTTCACCCCTCCACTTT
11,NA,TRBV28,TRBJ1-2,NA,CASSFHEGYTF,TGTGCCAGCAGTTTTCACGAGGGCTACACCTTC
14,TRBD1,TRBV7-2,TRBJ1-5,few,CASSHRTGGQPQHF,TGTGCCAGCAGCCACCGGACAGGGGGTCAGCCCCAGCATTTT
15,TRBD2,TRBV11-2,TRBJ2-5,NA,CASSSGLVGRQTQYF,TGTGCCAGCAGCTCGGGACTAGTAGGGAGACAGACCCAGTACTTC
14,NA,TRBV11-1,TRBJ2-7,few,CASSLAGGRREQYF,TGTGCCAGCAGCTTAGCAGGCGGTCGGAGGGAGCAGTACTTC
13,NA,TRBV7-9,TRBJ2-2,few,CAGTRGDTGELFF,TGTGCCGGAACTAGAGGCGACACCGGGGAGCTGTTTTTT
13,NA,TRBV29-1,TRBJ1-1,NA,CSVGPAMNTEAFF,TGCAGCGTTGGACCCGCAATGAACACTGAAGCTTTCTTT
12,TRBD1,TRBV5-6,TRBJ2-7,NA,CASSPWTGEQYF,TGTGCCAGCAGCCCATGGACAGGCGAGCAGTACTTC
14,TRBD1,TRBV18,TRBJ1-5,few,CASSPQGAGQPQHF,TGTGCCAGCTCACCACAGGGGGCCGGGCAGCCCCAGCATTTT
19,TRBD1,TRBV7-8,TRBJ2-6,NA,CASSLLLTGLHSGANVLTF,TGTGCCAGCAGCTTACTCCTGACAGGGCTACACTCTGGGGCCAACGTCCTGACTTTC